This T cell receptor beta chain is from a study of T cells in narcolepsy (dated by TCRdb to between 2017 and 2018). For the study in its entirety: Patients with narcolepsy type 1 or type 2 (NT1, NT2) and healthy control donors were enrolled in the study. Autoreactive T cells targeting hypocretin neuron self-antigens (hypocretin, TRIB2) were sought in narcolepsy patients, and TCR Vbeta sequencing was used to track clonotypes in blood and CSF. The full study reports these points: According to the report, autoreactive clonotypes were detected serially in the blood of the same patients and of different patients, but not in healthy controls. Some blood memory CD4+ repertoires from patients and controls contained no sequences matching autoreactive T cell clones. In plots comparing CSF and blood CD4+ T cell clonotypes from the same patient, HCRT-specific and TRIB2-specific autoreactive clonotypes were highlighted. Numbers of sequenced blood memory CD4+ clonotypes were comparable, averaging roughly 40,000 in patients and over 30,000 in controls.

The CDR3 holds 16 amino acids from the cysteine to the phenylalanine. Kept here is only the CDR3 DNA, which spans 48 bases and is read in frame from base 1. Reading the germline V gene (reference sequence) gives CDR1 GTSNPN and CDR2 SVGIG. The junction carries 14 bases between V and J, which are trimmed by 0 bases and 0 bases respectively. Of note for this clone: It has no known antigen specificity. No much larger clone is present one base from it, and per-base qualities are unavailable.

Memory CD4+ T cells were sorted ex vivo from peripheral blood of narcolepsy patients and healthy controls for TCR Vbeta sequencing. Library preparation employed the immunoSEQ multiplex PCR assay. Here the immuneACCESS table is served through TCRdb, limited to in-frame sequences with V and J called. Missing clones are a known gap in these copies; in checked studies unresolved V genes cover under half, and the rest lacks a known reason. In this sample the table shows 20,000 to 25,000 clones, around 92% of which occur a single time. The top ten constitute 0.9% to 1.2% of the sample. Material for sequencing was CD45RA- memory CD4+ T cells from PBMCs. The cell subset or site label here, explained by the study, means: memory T cells sorted ex vivo from peripheral blood. The clonotype comes from a human donor with narcolepsy. The chain joins TRBV30 to TRBJ1-1, with no D gene named confidently. The CDR3 protein: CAWSVSRVRMNTEAFF. Read as DNA, the sequence is TGTGCCTGGAGTGTATCGAGGGTAAGGATGAACACTGAAGCTTTCTTT.